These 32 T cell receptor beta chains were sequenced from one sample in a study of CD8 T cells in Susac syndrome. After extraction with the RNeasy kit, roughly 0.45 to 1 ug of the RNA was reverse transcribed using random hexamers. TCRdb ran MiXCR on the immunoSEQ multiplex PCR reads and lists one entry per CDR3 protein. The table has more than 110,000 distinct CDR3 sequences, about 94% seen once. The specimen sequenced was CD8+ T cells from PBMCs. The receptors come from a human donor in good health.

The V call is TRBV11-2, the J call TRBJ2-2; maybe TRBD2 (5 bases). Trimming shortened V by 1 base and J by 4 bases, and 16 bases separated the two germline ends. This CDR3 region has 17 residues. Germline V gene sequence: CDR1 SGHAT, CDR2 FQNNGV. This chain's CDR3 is CASSLALNEGATGELFF. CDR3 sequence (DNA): TGTGCCAGCAGCTTAGCCCTTAACGAGGGTGCCACCGGGGAGCTGTTTTTT. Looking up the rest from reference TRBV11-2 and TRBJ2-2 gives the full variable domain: EAGVAQSPRYKIIEKRQSVAFWCNPISGHATLYWYQQILGQGPKLLIQFQNNGVVDDSQLPKDRFSAERLKGVDSTLKIQPAKLEDSAVYLCASSLALNEGATGELFFGEGSRLTVL.

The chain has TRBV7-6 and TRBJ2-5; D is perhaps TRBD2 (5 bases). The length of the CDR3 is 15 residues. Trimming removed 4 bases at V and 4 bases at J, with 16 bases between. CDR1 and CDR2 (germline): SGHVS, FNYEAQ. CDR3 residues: CASSSPSDAGETQYF. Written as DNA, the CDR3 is TGTGCCAGCAGCTCACCCTCTGACGCGGGAGAGACCCAGTACTTC.

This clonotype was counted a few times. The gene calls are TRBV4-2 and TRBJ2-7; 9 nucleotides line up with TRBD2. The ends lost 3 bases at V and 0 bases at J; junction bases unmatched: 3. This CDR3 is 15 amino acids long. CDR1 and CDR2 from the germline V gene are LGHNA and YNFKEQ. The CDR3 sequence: CASSQSSGSSYEQYF. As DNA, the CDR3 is TGTGCCAGCAGCCAGAGTAGCGGGAGCTCCTACGAGCAGTACTTC.

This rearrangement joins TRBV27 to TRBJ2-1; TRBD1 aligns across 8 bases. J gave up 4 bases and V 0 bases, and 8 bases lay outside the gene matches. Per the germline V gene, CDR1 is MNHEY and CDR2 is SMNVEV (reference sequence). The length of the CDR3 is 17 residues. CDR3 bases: TGTGCCAGCAGTTTATCCCCTGACAGGGGTGGATACAATGAGCAGTTCTTC. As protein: CASSLSPDRGGYNEQFF.

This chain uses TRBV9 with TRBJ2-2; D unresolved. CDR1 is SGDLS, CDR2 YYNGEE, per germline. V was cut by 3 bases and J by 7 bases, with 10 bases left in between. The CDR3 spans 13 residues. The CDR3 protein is CASSDQVIGELFF. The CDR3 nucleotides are TGTGCCAGCAGCGATCAAGTAATCGGGGAGCTGTTTTTT.

Here the CDR3 DNA reads TGTGCCACCCATTCCGACCGGACTCCTTCCTACAATGAGCAGTTCTTC. Its translation is CATHSDRTPSYNEQFF. The chain joins TRBV19 to TRBJ2-1, with D perhaps matching TRBD2 (5 bases). The CDR3 contains 16 residues. CDR1 is LNHDA and CDR2 is SQIVND in the germline V gene (reference sequence). V was shortened by 10 bases and J by 1 base, with 20 bases between the two germline ends. The entire variable domain, with the rest obtained from reference TRBV19 and TRBJ2-1, is as follows: DGGITQSPKYLFRKEGQNVTLSCEQNLNHDAMYWYRQDPGQGLRLIYYSQIVNDFQKGDIAEGYSVSREKKESFPLTVTSAQKNPTAFYLCATHSDRTPSYNEQFFGPGTRLTVL.

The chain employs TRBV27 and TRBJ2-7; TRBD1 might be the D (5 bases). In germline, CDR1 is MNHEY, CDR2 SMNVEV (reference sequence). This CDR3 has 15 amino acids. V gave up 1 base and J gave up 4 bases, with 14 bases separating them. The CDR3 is CASSLWGSRGYEQYF. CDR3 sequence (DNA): TGTGCCAGCAGTTTATGGGGCAGCAGAGGTTACGAGCAGTACTTC.

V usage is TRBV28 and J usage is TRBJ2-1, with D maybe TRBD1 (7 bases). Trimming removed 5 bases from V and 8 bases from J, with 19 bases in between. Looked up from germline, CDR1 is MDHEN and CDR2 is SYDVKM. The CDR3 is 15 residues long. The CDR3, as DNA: TGTGCCAGCAGTGCGAGGGCAGGGGGAGGAGATGAGCAGTTCTTC. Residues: CASSARAGGGDEQFF.

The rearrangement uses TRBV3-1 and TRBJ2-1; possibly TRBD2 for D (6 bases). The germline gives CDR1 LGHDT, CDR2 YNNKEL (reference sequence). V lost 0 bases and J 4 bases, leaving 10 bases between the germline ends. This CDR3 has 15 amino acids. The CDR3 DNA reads TGTGCCAGCAGCCAAGATTGGGGGGATTACAATGAGCAGTTCTTC. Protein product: CASSQDWGDYNEQFF.

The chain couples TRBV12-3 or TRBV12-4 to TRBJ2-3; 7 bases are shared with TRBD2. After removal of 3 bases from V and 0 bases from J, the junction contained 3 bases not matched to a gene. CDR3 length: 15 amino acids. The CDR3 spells CASSFGSGSTDTQYF. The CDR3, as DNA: TGTGCCAGCAGTTTTGGTAGCGGGAGCACAGATACGCAGTATTTT.

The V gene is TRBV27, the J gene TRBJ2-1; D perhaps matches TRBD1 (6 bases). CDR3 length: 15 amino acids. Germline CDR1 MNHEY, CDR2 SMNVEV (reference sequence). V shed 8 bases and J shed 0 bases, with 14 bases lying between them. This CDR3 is CASANREHSYNEQFF. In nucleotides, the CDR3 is TGTGCCAGCGCGAACAGGGAACACTCCTACAATGAGCAGTTCTTC.

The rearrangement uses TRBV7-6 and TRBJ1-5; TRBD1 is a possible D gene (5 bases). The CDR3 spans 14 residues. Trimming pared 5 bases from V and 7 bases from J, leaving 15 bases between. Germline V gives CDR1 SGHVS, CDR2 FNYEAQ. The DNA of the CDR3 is TGTGCCAGCAGCGAGGGAGGGGCTCAGCAGCCCCAGCATTTT. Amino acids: CASSEGGAQQPQHF. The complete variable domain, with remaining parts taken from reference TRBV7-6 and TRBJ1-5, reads GAGVSQSPRYKVTKRGQDVALRCDPISGHVSLYWYRQALGQGPEFLTYFNYEAQQDKSGLPNDRFSAERPEGSISTLTIQRTEQRDSAMYRCASSEGGAQQPQHFGDGTRLSIL.

The CDR3 sequence is CSASMLGQQFF. CDR3 DNA: TGCAGTGCTAGTATGCTGGGCCAGCAGTTCTTC. The gene calls are TRBV20-1 and TRBJ2-1; D not certain. Germline V gene sequence: CDR1 DFQATT, CDR2 SNEGSKA (reference sequence). The CDR3 has 11 residues. V shed 3 bases and J shed 11 bases, with 11 bases lying between them.

The CDR3, as DNA: TGTGCCACCAGCAGAGACCGGGACAGGAGACAGCCCCAGCATTTT. It yields the protein CATSRDRDRRQPQHF. V and J are TRBV15 and TRBJ1-5; 8 bases line up with TRBD1. Germline CDR1 and CDR2: LNHNV and YYDKDF (reference sequence). J gave up 7 bases and V 0 bases, and 5 bases lay outside the gene matches. This CDR3 contains 15 residues.

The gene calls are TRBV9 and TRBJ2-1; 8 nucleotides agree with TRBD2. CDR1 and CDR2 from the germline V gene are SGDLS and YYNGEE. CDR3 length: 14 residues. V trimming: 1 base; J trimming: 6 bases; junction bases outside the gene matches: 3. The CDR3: CASSVTAGGNEQFF. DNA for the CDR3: TGTGCCAGCAGCGTAACGGCGGGAGGCAATGAGCAGTTCTTC.

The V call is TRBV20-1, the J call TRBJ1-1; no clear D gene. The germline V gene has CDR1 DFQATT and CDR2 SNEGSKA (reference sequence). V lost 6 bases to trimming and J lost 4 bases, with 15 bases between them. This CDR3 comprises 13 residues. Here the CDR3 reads CSARSPWGTEAFF. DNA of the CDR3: TGCAGTGCAAGGTCTCCGTGGGGCACTGAAGCTTTCTTT.

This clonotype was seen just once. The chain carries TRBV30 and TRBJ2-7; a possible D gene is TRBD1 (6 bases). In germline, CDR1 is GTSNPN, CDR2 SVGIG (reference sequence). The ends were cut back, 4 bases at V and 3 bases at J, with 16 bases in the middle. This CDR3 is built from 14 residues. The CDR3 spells CAWTPTGIGYEQYF. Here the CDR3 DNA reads TGTGCCTGGACCCCTACAGGGATAGGCTACGAGCAGTACTTC.

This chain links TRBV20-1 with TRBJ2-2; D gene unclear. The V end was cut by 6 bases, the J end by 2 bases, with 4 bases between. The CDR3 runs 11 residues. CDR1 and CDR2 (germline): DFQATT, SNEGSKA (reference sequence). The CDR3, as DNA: TGCAGTGCCCTAAACACCGGGGAGCTGTTTTTT. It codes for CSALNTGELFF.

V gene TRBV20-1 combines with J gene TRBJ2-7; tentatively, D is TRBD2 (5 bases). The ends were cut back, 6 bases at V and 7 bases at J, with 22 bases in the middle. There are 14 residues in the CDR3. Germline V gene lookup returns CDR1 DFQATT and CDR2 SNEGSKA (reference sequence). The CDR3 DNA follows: TGCAGTGCCCCCTGGGGAGAGGGCTCGTGGGAGCAGTACTTC. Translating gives CSAPWGEGSWEQYF.

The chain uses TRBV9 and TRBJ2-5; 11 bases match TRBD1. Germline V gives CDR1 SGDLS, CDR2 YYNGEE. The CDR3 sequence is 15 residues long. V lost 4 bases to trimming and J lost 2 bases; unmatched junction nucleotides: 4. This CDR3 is CASSFRDRGQETQYF. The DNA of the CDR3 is TGTGCCAGCAGCTTCCGGGACAGGGGGCAAGAGACCCAGTACTTC. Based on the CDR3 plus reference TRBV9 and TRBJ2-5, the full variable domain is DSGVTQTPKHLITATGQRVTLRCSPRSGDLSVYWYQQSLDQGLQFLIQYYNGEERAKGNILERFSAQQFPDLHSELNLSSLELGDSALYFCASSFRDRGQETQYFGPGTRLLVL.

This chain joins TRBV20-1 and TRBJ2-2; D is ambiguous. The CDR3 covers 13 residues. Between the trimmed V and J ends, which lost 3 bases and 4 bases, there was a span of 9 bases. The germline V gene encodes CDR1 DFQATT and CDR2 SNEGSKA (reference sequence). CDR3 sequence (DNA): TGCAGTGCTAGGGGTAGAGCCACCGGGGAGCTGTTTTTT. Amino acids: CSARGRATGELFF.

CDR3 amino acids: CSVDGTQGAPGANVLTF. The CDR3 DNA follows: TGCAGCGTTGATGGTACACAGGGGGCGCCCGGGGCCAACGTCCTGACTTTC. The rearrangement links TRBV29-1 to TRBJ2-6; 9 nucleotides agree with TRBD1. The CDR3 runs to 17 residues. Germline V CDR1 and CDR2: SQVTM, ANQGSEA. J was trimmed by 4 bases and V by 3 bases; bases with no gene match: 10.

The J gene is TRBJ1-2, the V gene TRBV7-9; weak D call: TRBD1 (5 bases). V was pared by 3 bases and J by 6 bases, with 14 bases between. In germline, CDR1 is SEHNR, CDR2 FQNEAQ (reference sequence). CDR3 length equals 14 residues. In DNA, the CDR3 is TGTGCCAGCAGCTTCGGGGAGGGGACTGATGGCTACACCTTC. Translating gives CASSFGEGTDGYTF.

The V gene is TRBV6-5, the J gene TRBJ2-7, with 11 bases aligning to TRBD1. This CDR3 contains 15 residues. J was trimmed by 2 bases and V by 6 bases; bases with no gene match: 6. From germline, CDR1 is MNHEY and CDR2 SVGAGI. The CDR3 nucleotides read TGTGCCAGCAGCCAGGGACAGGGGGGGGCCTACGAGCAGTACTTC. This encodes CASSQGQGGAYEQYF.

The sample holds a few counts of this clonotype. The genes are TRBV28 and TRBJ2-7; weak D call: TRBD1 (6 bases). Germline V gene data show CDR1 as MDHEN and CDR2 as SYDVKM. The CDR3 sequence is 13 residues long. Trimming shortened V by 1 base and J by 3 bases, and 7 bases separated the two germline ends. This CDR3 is CASSLSQGYEQYF. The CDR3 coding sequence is TGTGCCAGCAGTTTATCACAGGGCTACGAGCAGTACTTC. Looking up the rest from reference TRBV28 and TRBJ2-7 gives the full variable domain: DVKVTQSSRYLVKRTGEKVFLECVQDMDHENMFWYRQDPGLGLRLIYFSYDVKMKEKGDIPEGYSVSREKKERFSLILESASTNQTSMYLCASSLSQGYEQYFGPGTRLTVT.

CDR3 nucleotides: TGTGCCAGCTCACCTGTCGGACAGGAGTACGAGCAGTACTTC. Translated: CASSPVGQEYEQYF. The chain recombines TRBV18 with TRBJ2-7; TRBD1 matches 7 bases. The CDR3 contains 14 residues. The V gene end was trimmed by 3 bases and the J gene end by 4 bases; junction bases not matched to a gene: 6. Germline V gives CDR1 KGHSH, CDR2 LQKENI.

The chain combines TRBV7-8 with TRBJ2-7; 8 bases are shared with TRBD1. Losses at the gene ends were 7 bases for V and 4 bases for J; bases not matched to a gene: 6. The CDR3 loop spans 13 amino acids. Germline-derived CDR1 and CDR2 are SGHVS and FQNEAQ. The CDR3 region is CASTGGALYEQYF. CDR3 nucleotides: TGTGCCAGCACAGGGGGCGCCCTATACGAGCAGTACTTC. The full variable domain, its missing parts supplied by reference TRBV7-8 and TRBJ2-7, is GAGVSQSPRYKVAKRGQDVALRCDPISGHVSLFWYQQALGQGPEFLTYFQNEAQLDKSGLPSDRFFAERPEGSVSTLKIQRTQQEDSAVYLCASTGGALYEQYFGPGTRLTVT.

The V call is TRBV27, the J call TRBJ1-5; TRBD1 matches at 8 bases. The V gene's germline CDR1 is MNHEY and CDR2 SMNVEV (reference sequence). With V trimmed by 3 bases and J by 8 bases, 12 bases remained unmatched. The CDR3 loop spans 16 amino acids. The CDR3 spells CASSFSADRAPEPQHF. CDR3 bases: TGTGCCAGCAGTTTTTCAGCGGACAGGGCCCCTGAGCCCCAGCATTTT.

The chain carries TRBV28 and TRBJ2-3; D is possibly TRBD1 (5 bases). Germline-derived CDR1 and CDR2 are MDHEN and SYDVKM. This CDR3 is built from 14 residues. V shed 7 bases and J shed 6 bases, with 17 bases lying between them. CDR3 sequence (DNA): TGTGCCAGCACCCCACAGGACCCTCCGGATACGCAGTATTTT. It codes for CASTPQDPPDTQYF.

The CDR3, as DNA: TGTGCCAGCAGCCACCTAGCGGGAGGGTTATACGAGCAGTACTTC. Its protein product is CASSHLAGGLYEQYF. V gene TRBV3-1 combines with J gene TRBJ2-7, with TRBD2 matching over 12 bases. The CDR3 has 15 amino acids. CDR1 LGHDT and CDR2 YNNKEL come from the germline V gene (reference sequence). With 3 bases clipped from V and 4 bases from J, the junction kept 4 bases outside the gene matches.

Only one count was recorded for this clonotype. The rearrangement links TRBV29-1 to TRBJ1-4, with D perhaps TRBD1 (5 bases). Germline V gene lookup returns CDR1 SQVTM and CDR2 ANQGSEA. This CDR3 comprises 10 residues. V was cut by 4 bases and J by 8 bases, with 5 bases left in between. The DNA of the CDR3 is TGCAGCGTTGGGGGGGAAAAACTGTTTTTT. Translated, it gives CSVGGEKLFF.

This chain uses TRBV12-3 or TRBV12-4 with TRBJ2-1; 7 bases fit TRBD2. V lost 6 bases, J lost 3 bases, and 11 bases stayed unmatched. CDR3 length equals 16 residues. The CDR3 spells CASSPGGGPYYNEQFF. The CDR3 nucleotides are TGTGCCAGCAGCCCTGGGGGGGGACCTTACTACAATGAGCAGTTCTTC.